Sequencing of this TCR beta chain was carried out in a study of blood T cell repertoires in COVID-19 (TCRdb year 2020). Describing the broader study: Samples covering the acute and convalescent phases of COVID-19 were provided by collaborators in the United States, Italy and Spain. The prospective study material was composed of cDNA or gDNA derived from T cells, B-cell-depleted T cells, or PBMCs. Deeply sampled blood TCRbeta repertoires from subjects exposed to, actively infected with, or recovered from COVID-19 were included in the dataset. A freely available public database, intended as a resource for researchers studying the immune response to SARS-CoV-2, is where the repertoires were released. The samples were drawn from two sources: the first 160 participants of the ongoing ImmuneRACE study, and approximately 1,300 subjects contributed by 6 global collaborators. The sample metadata nearly always contained a de-identified subject ID, COVID-19 status, age in years and sex. HLA class I and class II types, where available, came from metadata supplied by the sample provider rather than from assay-based typing.

Each collaborating institution followed its own protocols to collect whole blood in K2EDTA tubes. For TCRbeta analysis, collaborators shipped samples in one of three forms: frozen whole blood, isolated PBMCs, or DNA extracted from either of those sample types. From its cysteine to its phenylalanine, the CDR3 spans 13 amino acids. This entry keeps only the CDR3 DNA: 39 bases, framed from base 1. The germline V gene sets CDR1 to KGHSH and CDR2 to LQKENI. The junction shows trimming of 0 bases on V and 7 bases on J, plus 7 bases between the germline ends. What the authors observed across the whole study: How much clinical and demographic metadata was included differed by source and by participant, and the metadata was provided uncurated.

As regards this clone: It has no known antigen specificity. No clone much larger than this one lies a single base away; base qualities are absent.

TCRbeta CDR3 regions were amplified from genomic DNA using the immunoSEQ Assay, a bias-controlled multiplex PCR. Turning to the authors' computational methods: The number of nucleated cells in each sample was estimated from the amplification of reference gene primers within the assay. To quantify the absolute abundance of each unique TCRbeta CDR3 rearrangement, sequence reads were collapsed and filtered. Productive Simpson clonality was computed per sample as the square root of Simpson's diversity index over productive rearrangements. In its TCRdb copy, this immuneACCESS table keeps in-frame sequences only and misses some clones. Where compared with another copy, unresolved V genes explain less than half of these, and the others have no known cause. D and trimming come from the DNA, and the V and J calls and clone size come from that table. The sample yields approximately 50,000 clones; approximately 91% were counted once. The top ten clonotypes cover 3.1% of the sample.

Input material: peripheral blood. The V and J genes are TRBV18 and TRBJ2-1, with the identity of the D gene unclear. The receptor was derived from a human donor in a cohort sampled during active COVID-19. The nucleotide sequence reads TGTGCCAGCTCACCACCTAACATGAATGAGCAGTTCTTC. It translates to CASSPPNMNEQFF.